This is a list of T cell receptor beta chains from one sample in a study of T-cell memory formation after mild COVID-19. MiXCR, run by TCRdb on the 5' RACE reads, gives a single entry per CDR3 protein. Here the sample spans under 600,000 distinct CDR3 sequences, roughly 21% being singletons. Material: PBMCs or a T cell subset sorted from them (not recorded which). Source of these receptors: an adult woman who had mild COVID-19 (a few samples of this study predate the infection). Cell type and time point are not known. Each CDR3 is given with its conserved first and last residue. A D gene is named only where the DNA matches it firmly. For some rows the clone size is stated as once, few or many, or as a class when expanded; others skip it.

clone_size	j_call	v_call	d_call	cdr3_aa	cdr3_nt
-	TRBJ2-7	TRBV29-1	TRBD2	CSVSLTSGTYEQYF	TGCAGCGTTAGCTTGACTAGCGGGACCTACGAGCAGTACTTC
few	TRBJ1-2	TRBV7-9	TRBD1	CASRLGTGKEYGYTF	TGTGCCAGCAGGTTGGGGACAGGGAAGGAGTATGGCTACACCTTC
few	TRBJ2-1	TRBV20-1	TRBD2	CRATSGYNEQFF	TGCAGAGCGACTAGCGGGTACAATGAGCAGTTCTTC
few	TRBJ2-5	TRBV19	TRBD2	CATRPPSSGRQTQYF	TGTGCCACCAGACCCCCCTCTAGCGGACGGCAGACCCAGTACTTC
-	TRBJ2-3	TRBV9	-	CASSVVASSSTDTQYF	TGTGCCAGCAGCGTAGTGGCATCCTCCAGCACAGATACGCAGTATTTT
few	TRBJ2-1	TRBV5-1	-	CASFNQRFSNEQFF	TGCGCCAGCTTTAACCAGCGGTTCTCCAATGAGCAGTTCTTC
few	TRBJ2-2	TRBV29-1	TRBD1	CSPGQGLGTGELFF	TGCAGCCCTGGACAGGGTTTAGGGACCGGGGAGCTGTTTTTT
few	TRBJ1-2	TRBV11-3	-	CASSLQGSDYGYTF	TGTGCCAGCAGCTTACAGGGCTCTGACTATGGCTACACCTTC
few	TRBJ2-7	TRBV7-3	-	CASRLVKGDEQYF	TGTGCCAGCAGATTAGTGAAGGGCGACGAGCAGTACTTC
-	TRBJ2-2	TRBV4-1	TRBD1	CASRNRDRETGELFF	TGCGCCAGCAGGAACCGGGACAGGGAAACCGGGGAGCTGTTTTTT
few	TRBJ2-7	TRBV20-1	TRBD1	CSATPDRDYEQYF	TGCAGTGCTACCCCGGACAGGGACTACGAGCAGTACTTC
few	TRBJ1-1	TRBV24-1	-	CATSGHRASEAFF	TGTGCCACCAGTGGGCATAGGGCGTCTGAAGCTTTCTTT
-	TRBJ2-3	TRBV15	-	CATAIILRTDTQYF	TGTGCCACCGCGATCATTCTACGCACAGATACGCAGTATTTT
few	TRBJ2-3	TRBV20-1	-	CSASQPGGRADTQYF	TGCAGTGCTAGCCAGCCGGGGGGCCGGGCAGATACGCAGTATTTT
few	TRBJ2-1	TRBV14	TRBD2	CASSQAFSGSRANEQFF	TGTGCCAGCAGCCAAGCCTTTAGCGGGAGTAGAGCGAATGAGCAGTTCTTC
medium-sized	TRBJ1-2	TRBV20-1	-	CSARDLGEEVVKGYTF	TGCAGTGCTAGAGATCTCGGGGAAGAAGTCGTGAAGGGCTACACCTTC
-	TRBJ2-7	TRBV5-6	-	CASSLGGSGSVGQYF	TGTGCCAGCAGCTTGGGGGGTAGCGGATCAGTCGGGCAGTACTTC
few	TRBJ2-1	TRBV3-1	-	CASSQIWREPNEQFF	TGTGCCAGCAGCCAGATTTGGAGGGAGCCCAATGAGCAGTTCTTC
-	TRBJ2-1	TRBV7-9	-	CASSLPTGRSYNEQFF	TGTGCCAGCAGCTTACCTACAGGTCGGTCCTACAATGAGCAGTTCTTC
-	TRBJ1-5	TRBV9	-	CARTVGRPDGRSNQPQHF	TGTGCCAGGACCGTAGGCAGACCGGACGGCCGTAGCAATCAGCCCCAGCATTTT
-	TRBJ2-3	TRBV6-4	TRBD2	CASSDLAGGSTDTQYF	TGTGCCAGCAGTGACTTGGCGGGAGGCAGCACAGATACGCAGTATTTT
few	TRBJ2-7	TRBV4-1	TRBD1	CASSQTGTDFYEQYF	TGCGCCAGCAGCCAGACCGGGACAGACTTCTACGAGCAGTACTTC
-	TRBJ1-1	TRBV18	-	CASYLSGRVNTEAFF	TGTGCCAGCTACCTATCGGGTCGGGTGAACACTGAAGCTTTCTTT
few	TRBJ2-1	TRBV5-1	TRBD1	CASSFPPGQGSNEQFF	TGCGCCAGCAGCTTCCCTCCGGGACAGGGATCCAATGAGCAGTTCTTC
-	TRBJ2-3	TRBV7-8	-	CASSLPGSTQYF	TGTGCCAGCAGCTTACCAGGGTCTACGCAGTATTTT
-	TRBJ1-2	TRBV12-3/TRBV12-4	TRBD1	CASRATGQGRGSTF	TGTGCCAGCAGGGCAACAGGACAGGGACGAGGCTCCACCTTC
many	TRBJ2-1	TRBV20-1	-	CSAADPSQQFF	TGCAGTGCTGCAGACCCCAGTCAGCAGTTCTTC
-	TRBJ2-7	TRBV7-2	TRBD1	CASSFPRDRGLYEQYF	TGTGCCAGCAGCTTCCCCCGGGACAGGGGTCTCTACGAGCAGTACTTC
-	TRBJ1-6	TRBV5-1	-	CASSPGTPKGNSPLHF	TGCGCCAGCAGCCCCGGGACACCGAAGGGGAATTCACCCCTCCACTTT
-	TRBJ2-1	TRBV7-6	TRBD2	CASSLTRTSGIPNEQFF	TGTGCCAGCAGCTTAACCAGGACTAGCGGGATACCGAATGAGCAGTTCTTC
few	TRBJ2-5	TRBV7-9	TRBD2	CASRSGSEETQYF	TGTGCCAGCAGAAGCGGGAGCGAAGAGACCCAGTACTTC
-	TRBJ2-3	TRBV7-3	-	CASSLAALDTQYF	TGTGCCAGCAGCTTAGCTGCACTAGATACGCAGTATTTT
-	TRBJ2-1	TRBV27	TRBD2	CASSNMGLASNEQFF	TGTGCCAGCAGCAATATGGGACTAGCTTCCAATGAGCAGTTCTTC
-	TRBJ1-1	TRBV11-2	-	CASSLAAPEAFF	TGTGCCAGCAGCTTAGCGGCACCTGAAGCTTTCTTT
-	TRBJ2-5	TRBV3-1	-	CASSLPRRGGGTQYF	TGTGCCAGCAGCCTCCCCCGAAGAGGAGGTGGGACCCAGTACTTC
few	TRBJ1-1	TRBV6-5	-	CASSYRPLNPQNTEAFF	TGTGCCAGCAGTTACCGGCCCCTAAATCCCCAGAACACTGAAGCTTTCTTT
many	TRBJ2-2	TRBV20-1	TRBD2	CSASKGLAGVATGELFF	TGCAGTGCTAGCAAGGGACTAGCGGGAGTTGCTACCGGGGAGCTGTTTTTT
-	TRBJ1-2	TRBV29-1	-	CSVEDGGGYTF	TGCAGCGTTGAAGACGGGGGTGGCTACACCTTC
-	TRBJ2-1	TRBV5-1	-	CASSFQVGNSEQFF	TGCGCCAGCAGCTTTCAGGTAGGAAACAGTGAGCAGTTCTTC
few	TRBJ1-2	TRBV2	-	CASSGQVDNYGYTF	TGTGCCAGCAGTGGACAGGTGGATAACTATGGCTACACCTTC
few	TRBJ2-7	TRBV13	-	CASSFFTRYEQYF	TGTGCCAGCAGCTTTTTTACCCGTTACGAGCAGTACTTC
few	TRBJ2-3	TRBV7-2	TRBD1	CASSLAPGQGPDTQYF	TGTGCCAGCAGCTTAGCACCGGGACAGGGCCCAGATACGCAGTATTTT
few	TRBJ2-7	TRBV7-6	TRBD1	CARTKRDRGIGEQYF	TGTGCCCGAACAAAAAGGGACAGGGGAATTGGCGAGCAGTACTTC
-	TRBJ1-1	TRBV2	-	CASSVRGGANTEAFF	TGTGCCAGCAGCGTCCGCGGGGGCGCGAACACTGAAGCTTTCTTT
few	TRBJ2-3	TRBV5-1	TRBD2	CASSQSLAGVYSEDTQYF	TGCGCCAGCTCCCAGTCCCTAGCGGGGGTGTATTCAGAAGATACGCAGTATTTT
-	TRBJ2-7	TRBV4-3	TRBD2	CASSQEGAVLAGVPDEQYF	TGCGCCAGCAGCCAAGAAGGAGCCGTACTAGCGGGAGTCCCAGACGAGCAGTACTTC
-	TRBJ2-3	TRBV2	TRBD2	CASSGSGGHTDTQYF	TGTGCCAGCAGTGGGAGCGGGGGGCACACAGATACGCAGTATTTT
few	TRBJ2-2	TRBV7-3	TRBD2	CASSRQAAGGRTGELFF	TGTGCCAGCAGCCGTCAGGCGGCGGGAGGTCGTACCGGGGAGCTGTTTTTT
many	TRBJ2-2	TRBV5-1	-	CASSLDRVTGELFF	TGCGCCAGCAGCTTGGACAGGGTCACCGGGGAGCTGTTTTTT
many	TRBJ2-1	TRBV3-1	TRBD2	CASSQGGAYNEQFF	TGTGCCAGCAGCCAGGGGGGGGCCTACAATGAGCAGTTCTTC
few	TRBJ2-4	TRBV7-9	-	CASSRVDIQYF	TGTGCCAGCAGCAGGGTGGACATTCAGTACTTC
-	TRBJ2-1	TRBV7-9	TRBD2	CASSYGTSETNEQFF	TGTGCCAGCAGCTATGGGACTAGTGAGACTAATGAGCAGTTCTTC
-	TRBJ1-2	TRBV5-1	-	CASSFGPRSFGYTF	TGCGCCAGCAGCTTCGGGCCGCGAAGTTTTGGCTACACCTTC
-	TRBJ2-1	TRBV24-1	TRBD2	CATSDTPGAGDRNEQFF	TGTGCCACCAGTGATACCCCGGGAGCGGGGGATCGCAATGAGCAGTTCTTC
-	TRBJ1-5	TRBV20-1	TRBD1	CSANPRDRGLMGQPQHF	TGCAGTGCAAACCCCCGGGACAGGGGGCTTATGGGTCAGCCCCAGCATTTT